This T cell receptor beta chain was recovered during a study of radiation and T cells in renal cell carcinoma (dated by TCRdb to about 2020). General notes on the study: Samples were obtained from a clinical trial, in which 15 Gy stereotactic body radiation therapy was delivered to primary renal cell carcinomas and nephrectomy was performed 4 weeks later. TCR beta sequencing covered fewer than 60 samples in total, comprising around 26 tumors and some 27 peripheral blood samples. Across all 53 samples, under 5,000,000 unique CDR3 nucleotide sequences, encoding roughly 3 million unique CDR3 amino acid sequences, were identified.

What the authors observed across the whole study: Because pretreatment tumor biopsies were not available, the baseline intratumoral presence of clonotypes could not be determined. An increase in top tumor clonotypes in blood was observed from baseline to 2 weeks post-radiation, followed by contraction by 4 weeks, which was taken to suggest transient expansion of tumor-resident clones. Changes in the blood repertoire were not tracked past 4 weeks after treatment. Effects of radiation dose or scheduling on the TCR repertoire could not be addressed with the single-armed trial design.

Via the germline V gene, CDR1 is SGHVS and CDR2 FNYEAQ. V is shortened by 2 bases, J by 7 bases, and the region joining them spans 9 bases. Spanning cysteine to phenylalanine, the CDR3 consists of 13 amino acids. Of the read, only the CDR3 DNA is kept; its 39 bases are in frame from base 1. TCR beta libraries were generated from genomic DNA with the immunoSEQ kit, following the manufacturer's recommendations. To prepare libraries, a first multiplex PCR with proprietary primers was run, followed by a second PCR that added unique barcodes, and a bead cleanup was done after each round. Each sample batch included a kit-provided positive control reaction and a negative control reaction. The final libraries were assessed on an Agilent 4200 TapeStation D1000 ScreenTape, pooled by volume, and quantified by qPCR. Sequencing was performed on an Illumina NextSeq500 with a MidOutput 150-cycle cartridge, and 156 Read1 and 15 Index1 cycles were run with kit custom primers. The pooled library was loaded at approximately 0.95 pM with around 20% PhiX control spiked in. For the original study's pipeline: Vendor-processed data were analyzed in R, with a clonotype defined as all T cells sharing the same CDR3 nucleotide sequence. For clone abundance analyses, frequencies were normalized to the 10,000 most abundant clones in each sample. Before analysis, public T cell clones were removed, and these numbered fewer than six per sample on average. Tumor-enriched clonotypes and baseline blood-enriched clonotypes were defined as those with an abundance difference of at least 32-fold between compartments. A beta-binomial differential abundance model was applied to find clonotypes that expanded or contracted between blood time points. The Baroni-Urbani and Buser coefficient was used to measure tumor-blood repertoire similarity, and groups were compared with two-tailed Wilcoxon tests in R. TCRdb took over this immuneACCESS table, retaining in-frame rearrangements with V and J assigned. Such tables are incomplete; in checked studies, under half of the missing clones stem from an unresolved V gene, and the remainder is unexplained. For V, J and clone size, that table is used; D and trimming come from the DNA. For this sample there are 100,000 to 150,000 clones; about four fifths appear just once. 3% of the sample comes from the top ten.

Remarks on this clone: What this receptor recognizes is not known. It has no much larger one-base neighbor in the sample; base qualities were not kept.

The time point label for this specimen denotes: baseline pretreatment blood. The treatment or condition label here, explained by the study, means: 15 Gy SBRT to primary tumor, nephrectomy 4 weeks later. To follow tumor-enriched clonotypes, peripheral blood was collected serially from radiation-treated patients at baseline and again at 2 weeks and 4 weeks after SBRT. All patients had renal cell carcinoma with clear cell pathology. Genomic DNA for TCR sequencing was prepared using the QIAamp DNA Blood Mini Kit (Qiagen). Only samples passing all quality control checks were included in the analyses. The receptor chain draws on TRBV7-6 and TRBJ2-1, and perhaps TRBD1 as D gene, on 6 matching bases. The origin of this receptor is an older woman with renal cell carcinoma. This specimen consisted of blood, obtained from a patient whose treatment included radiotherapy and nephrectomy. The CDR3 sequence is CASSLLGANEQFF. The DNA sequence is as follows: TGTGCCAGCAGCTTACTGGGGGCGAATGAGCAGTTCTTC.